This passage covers 5 T cell receptor beta chains from one sample sequenced in a study of T cells expressing NK-cell markers. For each CDR3 protein, TCRdb gives one entry from its re-call of the 5' RACE reads, without DNA. The sample yields 300,000 to 500,000 distinct CDR3 sequences, of which the top ten take up roughly a tenth. The sample consisted of blood T cells: a sorted CD56 or NKG2C T cell subset, CD4+ or CD8+ T cells, or bulk PBMC T cells (not recorded which). These receptors were taken from a woman in her forties or fifties in good health.

This chain links TRBV11-3 with TRBJ2-1; the D gene TCRdb calls, TRBD1, cannot be checked with no DNA. This CDR3 region has 12 residues. CDR1 is SGHNT, CDR2 YENEEA, per germline. The CDR3 is CASSSVGGEQFF. The full variable domain, with the rest looked up from reference TRBV11-3 and TRBJ2-1, is EAGVVQSPRYKIIEKKQPVAFWCNPISGHNTLYWYLQNLGQGPELLIRYENEEAVDDSQLPKDRFSAERLKGVDSTLKIQPAELGDSAVYLCASSSVGGEQFFGPGTRLTVL.

This sequence joins TRBV6-1 and TRBJ1-1; TCRdb's assignment of TRBD1 cannot be checked, as there is no DNA. The CDR3 totals 14 residues. The germline V gene encodes CDR1 MNHNS and CDR2 SASEGT. This CDR3 is CASSAQGGNTEAFF.

The chain couples TRBV19 to TRBJ1-2; checking the TCRdb D call of TRBD1 is not possible without DNA. Germline V gives CDR1 LNHDA, CDR2 SQIVND (reference sequence). This CDR3 has 13 residues. CDR3 sequence reads: CASADTGEYGYTF. Together with reference TRBV19 and TRBJ1-2, the CDR3 gives the full variable domain: DGGITQSPKYLFRKEGQNVTLSCEQNLNHDAMYWYRQDPGQGLRLIYYSQIVNDFQKGDIAEGYSVSREKKESFPLTVTSAQKNPTAFYLCASADTGEYGYTFGSGTRLTVV.

The rearrangement joins TRBV20-1 to TRBJ2-7; TCRdb returns TRBD2, unconfirmable since there is no DNA. The CDR3 extends over 15 amino acids. Germline V CDR1 and CDR2: DFQATT, SNEGSKA (reference sequence). CDR3: CSARAWDLSSYEQYF.

The rearrangement links TRBV5-6 to TRBJ2-5. Germline values: CDR1 SGHDT, CDR2 YYEEEE. CDR3 length equals 13 residues. CDR3 amino acids: CASSPDNGETQYF. Complete variable domain (other parts from reference TRBV5-6 and TRBJ2-5): DAGVTQSPTHLIKTRGQQVTLRCSPKSGHDTVSWYQQALGQGPQFIFQYYEEEERQRGNFPDRFSGHQFPNYSSELNVNALLLGDSALYLCASSPDNGETQYFGPGTRLLVL.